These T cell receptor beta chains were read from a single sample in a study of T cells after yellow fever vaccination. Each CDR3 protein is one row after TCRdb ran MiXCR on the 5' RACE reads. The sample consists of approximately 260,000 distinct CDR3 sequences, about 5.2% of them appearing once. The sample in question was CD4+ T cells sorted from PBMCs, obtained on the day of the yellow fever booster vaccination. These receptors came from a man between 18 and 29 years old who received the YFV17D yellow fever vaccine. Both conserved end residues are part of each CDR3. The order of the fields is J gene, D gene, V gene, clone size, CDR3 protein, CDR3 DNA. The D gene is left open where the match is weak. Clone size is shown for a subset of rows, as once, few, many or a class of expanded clone.

TRBJ2-5 | TRBD2 | TRBV6-5 | many | CASARAGVETQYF | TGTGCCAGCGCAAGGGCGGGGGTTGAGACCCAGTACTTC
TRBJ1-1 | NA | TRBV6-4 | few | CASSFLMNTEAFF | TGTGCCAGCAGTTTTCTCATGAACACTGAAGCTTTCTTT
TRBJ1-6 | TRBD1 | TRBV20-1 | few | CSARAQGADNSPLHF | TGCAGTGCTAGAGCACAGGGGGCCGATAATTCACCCCTCCACTTT
TRBJ1-1 | NA | TRBV5-1 | many | CASSLAVRTEAFF | TGCGCCAGCAGCTTGGCGGTGCGGACTGAAGCTTTCTTT
TRBJ1-1 | NA | TRBV7-2 | few | CASSLEGWGIVEGAFF | TGTGCCAGCAGCTTAGAAGGCTGGGGCATAGTGGAGGGGGCTTTCTTT
TRBJ2-3 | TRBD2 | TRBV7-2 | many | CASSLLAGDTQYF | TGTGCCAGCAGCTTACTAGCGGGGGATACGCAGTATTTT
TRBJ1-5 | NA | TRBV29-1 | NA | CSVAGQSNQPQHF | TGCAGCGTTGCGGGCCAGAGCAATCAGCCCCAGCATTTT
TRBJ1-1 | NA | TRBV18 | many | CASSPSQVLNTEAFF | TGTGCCAGCTCACCTAGTCAGGTACTGAACACTGAAGCTTTCTTT
TRBJ2-7 | NA | TRBV6-6 | NA | CATGNGGANEQYF | TGTGCCACCGGCAATGGCGGGGCCAACGAGCAGTACTTC
TRBJ1-4 | NA | TRBV28 | NA | CASSSQGTEKLFF | TGTGCCAGCAGTTCCCAGGGTACAGAAAAACTGTTTTTT
TRBJ1-2 | NA | TRBV14 | few | CASSRSVSYGYTF | TGTGCCAGCAGCCGGTCGGTCAGCTATGGCTACACCTTC
TRBJ2-3 | NA | TRBV15 | NA | CATSAGTYYTDTQYF | TGTGCCACCAGCGCCGGGACCTACTACACAGATACGCAGTATTTT
TRBJ2-3 | NA | TRBV29-1 | many | CSVEGRSVDTQYF | TGCAGCGTTGAGGGGCGAAGTGTAGATACGCAGTATTTT
TRBJ2-1 | NA | TRBV5-1 | many | CASGFWGDEQFF | TGCGCCAGCGGTTTCTGGGGGGATGAGCAGTTCTTC
TRBJ2-1 | NA | TRBV5-1 | few | CASSPADSYNEQFF | TGCGCCAGCAGCCCGGCGGACTCCTACAATGAGCAGTTCTTC
TRBJ1-4 | TRBD1 | TRBV12-3/TRBV12-4 | NA | CASTRTGGNYEKLFF | TGTGCCAGCACCAGGACAGGGGGCAACTATGAAAAACTGTTTTTT
TRBJ2-4 | TRBD2 | TRBV7-8 | few | CASSLALAGVGTKNIQYF | TGTGCCAGCAGCCTGGCTCTAGCGGGGGTCGGTACCAAAAACATTCAGTACTTC
TRBJ2-3 | TRBD2 | TRBV20-1 | NA | CSARLAGGTTDTQYF | TGCAGTGCTAGGTTGGCGGGGGGGACCACAGATACGCAGTATTTT
TRBJ1-2 | NA | TRBV12-3/TRBV12-4 | NA | CASSPQGSLGYGYTF | TGTGCCAGCAGTCCACAGGGATCCCTAGGGTATGGCTACACCTTC
TRBJ1-1 | TRBD1 | TRBV20-1 | NA | CSARPPDRVTEAFF | TGCAGTGCTCGCCCTCCGGACAGGGTGACTGAAGCTTTCTTT
TRBJ2-5 | NA | TRBV4-2 | NA | CASSPSGPGLYVKTQYF | TGTGCCAGCAGCCCAAGCGGTCCAGGCCTATATGTGAAGACCCAGTACTTC
TRBJ2-5 | NA | TRBV20-1 | NA | CSALTGGGATSQYF | TGCAGTGCCCTAACCGGGGGCGGGGCTACATCCCAGTACTTC
TRBJ2-1 | NA | TRBV11-3 | NA | CASSLAQIFLGNEQFF | TGTGCCAGCAGCTTAGCCCAGATATTTTTAGGGAATGAGCAGTTCTTC
TRBJ1-1 | NA | TRBV5-6 | NA | CASSLVQAGAEAFF | TGTGCCAGCAGCTTGGTCCAAGCAGGCGCTGAAGCTTTCTTT
TRBJ2-3 | NA | TRBV2 | few | CAAQTDTQYF | TGTGCCGCTCAGACAGATACGCAGTATTTT
TRBJ2-5 | TRBD2 | TRBV11-2 | few | CASSFDRLRGGAQETQYF | TGTGCCAGCAGCTTTGACCGTTTGCGGGGGGGCGCCCAAGAGACCCAGTACTTC
TRBJ1-5 | NA | TRBV7-9 | few | CASSSSDQPQHF | TGTGCCAGCAGTTCATCCGATCAGCCCCAGCATTTT
TRBJ1-1 | NA | TRBV29-1 | many | CSVSRDTEAFF | TGCAGCGTTTCCAGGGACACTGAAGCTTTCTTT
TRBJ2-3 | TRBD2 | TRBV28 | few | CASSSFSGPGDTQYF | TGTGCCAGCAGTTCGTTTAGCGGGCCTGGAGATACGCAGTATTTT
TRBJ2-1 | NA | TRBV6-2/TRBV6-3 | NA | CASRDRRISYNEQFF | TGTGCCAGCAGAGACAGGCGCATATCCTACAATGAGCAGTTCTTC
TRBJ2-2 | NA | TRBV6-5 | NA | CASSYSGRWTGELFF | TGTGCCAGCAGTTACTCAGGGCGATGGACCGGGGAGCTGTTTTTT
TRBJ1-3 | NA | TRBV29-1 | few | CSVTRRAGNTIYF | TGCAGCGTAACCCGAAGGGCTGGAAACACCATATATTTT
TRBJ1-6 | NA | TRBV6-2/TRBV6-3 | NA | CASRRYREESPLHF | TGTGCCAGCAGGAGATACAGGGAAGAATCACCCCTCCACTTT
TRBJ2-3 | NA | TRBV5-1 | NA | CASSQGLTEEEDTQYF | TGCGCCAGCAGCCAGGGACTGACGGAGGAGGAGGATACGCAGTATTTT
TRBJ1-2 | TRBD1 | TRBV10-3 | few | CAISALGQNYGYTF | TGTGCCATCAGTGCCTTGGGACAGAACTATGGCTACACCTTC
TRBJ1-2 | NA | TRBV5-6 | many | CASSLSMRAYGYTF | TGTGCCAGCAGCTTGAGCATGAGGGCCTATGGCTACACCTTC
TRBJ2-5 | NA | TRBV12-3/TRBV12-4 | NA | CASSLGFQGQTQYF | TGTGCCAGCAGTTTAGGTTTCCAGGGTCAGACCCAGTACTTC
TRBJ2-3 | NA | TRBV12-3/TRBV12-4 | many | CASSSEGDTQYF | TGTGCCAGCAGCTCTGAAGGTGATACGCAGTATTTT
TRBJ1-6 | NA | TRBV3-1 | few | CASSQDHGPGSSYNSPLHF | TGTGCCAGCAGCCAAGATCATGGTCCAGGGAGCTCCTATAATTCACCCCTCCACTTT
TRBJ1-2 | NA | TRBV7-2 | NA | CASSLAATKYGYTF | TGTGCCAGCAGCTTAGCCGCCACGAAGTATGGCTACACCTTC
TRBJ1-4 | NA | TRBV6-1 | NA | CASTRVANEKLFF | TGTGCCAGCACGCGGGTAGCTAATGAAAAACTGTTTTTT
TRBJ2-1 | NA | TRBV5-1 | few | CASSLGGDYNEQFF | TGCGCCAGCAGCTTGGGGGGAGACTACAATGAGCAGTTCTTC
TRBJ2-1 | TRBD2 | TRBV7-9 | few | CASNSGGTYNEQFF | TGTGCCAGCAATAGCGGGGGCACCTACAATGAGCAGTTCTTC
TRBJ2-2 | NA | TRBV20-1 | few | CSAPLRGGTGELFF | TGCAGTGCCCCCTTAAGGGGTGGCACCGGGGAGCTGTTTTTT
TRBJ1-5 | TRBD1 | TRBV7-8 | few | CASSAGQGAVGNQPQHF | TGTGCCAGCAGCGCGGGACAGGGGGCAGTTGGCAATCAGCCCCAGCATTTT
TRBJ1-4 | TRBD1 | TRBV5-5 | NA | CASSFGPGQPNEKLFF | TGTGCCAGCAGCTTCGGTCCGGGACAGCCTAATGAAAAACTGTTTTTT
TRBJ2-7 | NA | TRBV11-2 | many | CASSLSAQGSYEQYF | TGTGCCAGCAGCTTAAGCGCCCAGGGCTCCTACGAGCAGTACTTC
TRBJ2-3 | NA | TRBV19 | few | CASTKNQADTQYF | TGTGCCAGTACAAAGAACCAAGCAGATACGCAGTATTTT
TRBJ2-2 | NA | TRBV11-2 | NA | CASSLWLASTGELFF | TGTGCCAGCAGCTTATGGCTAGCTAGCACCGGGGAGCTGTTTTTT
TRBJ1-4 | NA | TRBV4-3 | many | CASSHNPRDPEKLFF | TGCGCCAGCAGCCACAACCCTAGGGATCCAGAAAAACTGTTTTTT
TRBJ2-1 | TRBD2 | TRBV29-1 | NA | CSVERLAGATLSYNEQFF | TGCAGCGTCGAACGACTAGCGGGGGCCACTCTCTCCTACAATGAGCAGTTCTTC
TRBJ2-1 | TRBD2 | TRBV5-5 | many | CASSLAGVGEQFF | TGTGCCAGCAGCCTGGCGGGAGTGGGTGAGCAGTTCTTC
TRBJ2-2 | NA | TRBV2 | few | CASRGAGDTGELFF | TGTGCCAGCAGGGGGGCTGGGGACACCGGGGAGCTGTTTTTT